This TCR beta chain stems from a study of blood T cell repertoires in COVID-19. Germline lookup yields CDR1 LGHDT and CDR2 YNNKEL (reference sequence). This CDR3 is 12 amino acids long. The V end was cut by 4 bases, the J end by 8 bases, with 11 bases between. Assay: immunoSEQ multiplex PCR; the TCRdb copy retains only in-frame clones and omits some. The sample has some 350,000 clones, approximately 88% seen once; the top ten hold under 6%. The sequenced sample was PBMCs or T cells enriched from blood (not recorded which). The clonotype originates from a man under 40 who had recovered from COVID-19. The chain combines TRBV3-1 (or the pseudogene TRBV3-2) with TRBJ1-2; D gene uncertain. The CDR3 spells CASSPPTGGYTF. In DNA form, the CDR3 reads TGTGCCAGCAGCCCTCCAACCGGGGGCTACACCTTC.